Listed below are T cell receptor beta chains from one sample, sequenced in a study of OX40 agonist ivuxolimab in advanced cancers. The table came from immunoSEQ multiplex PCR; TCRdb's copy has only in-frame clones and leaves some out. The repertoire holds around 60,000 clones, with approximately 84% as singletons. This sample comprised CD4+ or CD8+ T cells sorted from blood, obtained in a trial of the OX40 agonist ivuxolimab. The receptors originated from an adult with an advanced solid tumor such as melanoma, head and neck, liver or kidney cancer. The CDR3 runs from the conserved cysteine through the conserved F or W. The order of the fields is CDR3 protein, CDR3 DNA, clone size, J gene, V gene, D gene. D genes are given only for firm matches. Clone size is not always given. Where it is, it says once, few, many or a class for expanded clones.

CASSVNGGGAYGYTF	TGCGCCAGCAGCGTAAATGGGGGGGGAGCCTATGGCTACACCTTC	once	TRBJ1-2	TRBV5-1	-
CASSPPDRGTTEAFF	TGTGCCAGCAGCCCGCCGGACAGGGGGACCACTGAAGCTTTCTTT	-	TRBJ1-1	TRBV28	TRBD1
CASSTHRIWGYTF	TGTGCCAGCAGTACCCACAGGATTTGGGGCTACACCTTC	-	TRBJ1-2	TRBV27	-
CASSQDGQGEKLFF	TGCGCCAGCAGCCAGGACGGTCAGGGCGAAAAACTGTTTTTT	-	TRBJ1-4	TRBV4-3	-
CASSVEAGGRNIQYF	TGTGCCAGCAGCGTAGAGGCAGGAGGGCGAAACATTCAGTACTTC	-	TRBJ2-4	TRBV9	-
CASSLGQGYGYTF	TGTGCCAGCAGTCTTGGACAGGGCTATGGCTACACCTTC	-	TRBJ1-2	TRBV2	TRBD1
CASSLGELTRIYKNIQYF	TGCGCCAGCAGCTTAGGGGAACTAACACGGATATACAAAAACATTCAGTACTTC	-	TRBJ2-4	TRBV5-1	-
CSVGDRAPQHF	TGCAGCGTTGGGGACAGAGCGCCCCAGCATTTT	-	TRBJ1-5	TRBV29-1	TRBD1
CASNAGGSTDTQYF	TGCGCCAGCAATGCGGGAGGGAGCACAGATACGCAGTATTTT	few	TRBJ2-3	TRBV5-1	TRBD2
CASSLQGLGRTFF	TGTGCCAGCAGCCTGCAGGGTCTGGGTAGAACTTTCTTT	once	TRBJ1-1	TRBV5-6	-